The present T cell receptor (beta chain) was sequenced within a study of early T cells in non-severe SARS-CoV-2 infection. Looking at the study overall: The authors sequenced bulk RNA from unsorted whole blood, leaving chains unpaired.

Trimming took off 3 bases at V and 7 bases at J, with 10 bases between the two ends. The CDR3 totals 12 residues. Germline V gives CDR1 DFQATT, CDR2 SNEGSKA (reference sequence). Attached unique molecular identifiers marked individual cDNA molecules. Via MiXCR, TCRdb re-called the 5' RACE reads, giving one row per CDR3 protein. In the table there are 42,000 or so distinct CDR3 sequences, approximately 6.2% of which are singletons. Findings and limits, study-wide: Matching results from VDJdb favored anti-spike CD8 responses, leaving private and CD4 specificities undetected.

In this sample, this clonotype turned up many times. Its antigen remains unidentified. The sample was whole blood, taken at baseline. This chain connects TRBV20-1 to TRBJ2-4; a weak D match, TRBD1 (6 bases). The receptor comes from an adult who was a healthcare worker with PCR-confirmed SARS-CoV-2 infection or an uninfected control (not recorded which). CDR3 DNA sequence: TGCAGTGCTAGGGGGGCTGGGAACATTCAGTACTTC. It translates to CSARGAGNIQYF.